This T cell receptor (beta chain) was retrieved from a study of T cells after yellow fever vaccination. V lost 4 bases, J lost 2 bases, and 11 bases lay in between. This CDR3 has 14 amino acids. CDR1 DFQATT and CDR2 SNEGSKA come from the germline V gene (reference sequence). Study-wide results and caveats: Only a small proportion of the clonotypes turned up in both the CD4 and the CD8 compartments, likely arising from convergent recombination. Faster peaking, at day 5 versus 15, marked a secondary response that was weaker.

This clonotype was recorded at least ten times. What it binds is not known. TCRdb passed the 5' RACE reads through MiXCR, listing each CDR3 protein once. Of approximately 300,000 distinct CDR3 sequences listed, approximately 13% were seen once; the top ten hold roughly 0.5%. Sequencing was performed on CD4+ T cells sorted from PBMCs, taken 45 days after the yellow fever booster vaccination. The chain recombines TRBV20-1 with TRBJ2-2; D is tentatively TRBD1 or TRBD2 (5 bases each). The sequence was collected from a man younger than 40 who received the YFV17D yellow fever vaccine. In DNA, the CDR3 is TGCAGTGCTAAACCGGGACCCAACACCGGGGAGCTGTTTTTT. Translated, it gives CSAKPGPNTGELFF.